This passage covers 9 T cell receptor beta chains from one sample sequenced in a study of technical replicates of blood from a handful of donors. Measured with immunoSEQ multiplex PCR; TCRdb has only the in-frame clones, and not every one. The sample has tens of thousands of clones; around 86% are singletons. Input material: PBMCs. The receptors shown here come from a human donor in good health. Some clones in this sample may be carry-over from other donors' samples.

This chain links TRBV19 with TRBJ1-2, with D unclear. The CDR3 totals 14 residues. CDR1 is LNHDA, CDR2 SQIVND, per germline (reference sequence). Trimming shortened V by 7 bases and J by 4 bases, and 16 bases separated the two germline ends. CDR3 sequence: CASTPPEVSYGYTF. DNA of the CDR3: TGTGCCAGTACCCCACCCGAGGTTAGCTATGGCTACACCTTC.

This clone came up once. The rearrangement joins TRBV9 to TRBJ1-6; 8 positions match TRBD1. The CDR3 spans 16 residues. The V and J ends lost 4 bases and 5 bases, in that order; junction bases with no gene match: 8. Germline CDR1 SGDLS, CDR2 YYNGEE. CDR3 amino acids: CASSPQGVFDNSPLHF. The CDR3 region has the DNA TGTGCCAGCAGCCCACAGGGGGTGTTCGATAATTCACCCCTCCACTTT.

V usage is TRBV6-5 and J usage is TRBJ2-5; 8 bases are a match to TRBD2. Germline assignment: CDR1 MNHEY and CDR2 SVGAGI. The CDR3 runs to 15 residues. V lost 4 bases and J lost 5; bases outside the gene matches: 9. As DNA, the CDR3 is TGTGCCAGCAGTTCGGGACTAGGATTGTTGGAGACCCAGTACTTC. Amino acid sequence: CASSSGLGLLETQYF.

The DNA for the CDR3 is TGTGCCAGCAGCTCCTCCACATCAAACATTCAGTACTTC. Its protein product is CASSSSTSNIQYF. The chain recombines TRBV27 with TRBJ2-4, with no clear D. CDR1 and CDR2 (germline): MNHEY, SMNVEV (reference sequence). V lost 6 bases, J lost 6 bases, and 12 bases lay in between. CDR3 length equals 13 residues.

This clone came up once. V and J are TRBV6-4 and TRBJ1-6, with 8 bases identical to TRBD1. Germline V gene data show CDR1 as MRHNA and CDR2 as SNTAGT. V was clipped by 1 base and J by 10 bases; unmatched bases: 6. This CDR3 has 15 amino acids. The CDR3 sequence: CASSDLGQGRSPLHF. CDR3 sequence (DNA): TGTGCCAGCAGTGACTTAGGACAGGGAAGGTCACCCCTCCACTTT.

The chain employs TRBV10-2 and TRBJ1-3, with D possibly matching TRBD1 (6 bases). The length of the CDR3 is 16 residues. The V gene's germline CDR1 is WSHSY and CDR2 SAAADI. V was shortened by 7 bases and J by 7 bases, with 23 bases between the two germline ends. In DNA form, the CDR3 reads TGCGCCAGCAAGAGTCCGGCGGCAGGGGAGGGGAACACCATATATTTT. This sequence encodes CASKSPAAGEGNTIYF.

The V gene is TRBV7-6, the J gene TRBJ2-7; D might be TRBD2 (5 bases). Germline V gene data show CDR1 as SGHVS and CDR2 as FNYEAQ. This CDR3 is built from 16 residues. Trimming pared 7 bases from V and 4 bases from J, leaving 23 bases between. The CDR3, as DNA: TGTGCCAGCACCCGAGGACGGGGAGACGGAGTATACGAGCAGTACTTC. The encoded protein is CASTRGRGDGVYEQYF.

This clone was found a few times. The V and J genes are TRBV6-1 and TRBJ1-5; D is uncertain. The CDR3 consists of 14 residues. Germline CDR1 reads MNHNS; CDR2 reads SASEGT. V gave up 1 base and J gave up 7 bases, with 11 bases separating them. CDR3 residues: CASSEDGSYQPQHF. DNA of the CDR3: TGTGCCAGCAGTGAAGACGGGAGTTACCAGCCCCAGCATTTT.

In this sample, this clone turned up many times. J is TRBJ1-2 and V is TRBV5-1; D is unclear. CDR1 and CDR2 from the germline V gene are SGHRS and YFSETQ. The ends were cut back, 7 bases at V and 2 bases at J, with 6 bases in the middle. This CDR3 spans 11 amino acids. Here the CDR3 reads CASGENYGYTF. The CDR3 bases are TGCGCCAGCGGAGAAAACTATGGCTACACCTTC.